Shown below are 18 T cell receptor beta chains from a single sample sequenced in a study of cytomegalovirus exposure and HLA in healthy donors. PCR was performed using 60 Vbeta and 13 Jbeta primers. The table came from immunoSEQ multiplex PCR; TCRdb's copy has only in-frame clones and leaves some out. The top ten hold more than 3% of the sample, which has 140,000 or so clones, over 80% seen once. Sequenced: PBMCs. All receptors come from a male donor in good health and CMV-seronegative.

The chain uses TRBV11-1 and TRBJ2-7; D possibly corresponds to TRBD1 (6 bases). CDR1 and CDR2 (germline): SGHAT, FQDESV (reference sequence). This CDR3 is built from 16 residues. V lost 4 bases and J 7 bases, leaving 23 bases between the germline ends. The CDR3 reads CASSSLKGHQFGEQYF. CDR3 in DNA: TGTGCCAGCAGCTCTTTAAAGGGACACCAATTCGGGGAGCAGTACTTC. Full variable domain (rest looked up from reference TRBV11-1 and TRBJ2-7): EAEVAQSPRYKITEKSQAVAFWCDPISGHATLYWYRQILGQGPELLVQFQDESVVDDSQLPKDRFSAERLKGVDSTLKIQPAELGDSAMYLCASSSLKGHQFGEQYFGPGTRLTVT.

This chain connects TRBV19 to TRBJ2-7; D is perhaps TRBD2 (5 bases). The CDR3 runs 14 residues. The ends were cut back, 3 bases at V and 4 bases at J, with 13 bases in the middle. Germline V gene sequence: CDR1 LNHDA, CDR2 SQIVND (reference sequence). CDR3 loop: CASSIGGVGYEQYF. CDR3 DNA sequence: TGTGCCAGTAGTATTGGAGGAGTAGGGTACGAGCAGTACTTC.

Comment on this clone: One end of the junction is discordant with germline, which a read error may explain. This chain uses TRBV7-9 with TRBJ1-1, with D unresolved. Germline V gene lookup returns CDR1 SEHNR and CDR2 FQNEAQ (reference sequence). CDR3 length equals 12 residues. The CDR3 sequence: CSSSSIGDEAFF. The CDR3 DNA reads as TGTTCCAGCAGCTCTATCGGTGATGAAGCTTTCTTT.

V usage is TRBV5-1 and J usage is TRBJ1-2, with D unclear. The V and J ends lost 4 bases and 8 bases respectively, with 12 bases between them. The germline gives CDR1 SGHRS, CDR2 YFSETQ. CDR3 size: 12 residues. CDR3 in amino acids: CASSPVGGGYTF. In DNA form, the CDR3 reads TGCGCCAGCAGCCCGGTGGGCGGGGGCTACACCTTC.

In its sample, this clone was seen a few times. This chain uses TRBV6-5 with TRBJ1-2; D unresolved. The CDR3 extends over 15 amino acids. Germline lookup yields CDR1 MNHEY and CDR2 SVGAGI. Trimming took off 2 bases at V and 2 bases at J, with 12 bases between the two ends. CDR3 in amino acids: CASSYVGGSNYGYTF. The CDR3 DNA sequence: TGTGCCAGCAGTTACGTGGGAGGGTCCAACTATGGCTACACCTTC.

The chain has TRBV7-9 and TRBJ1-3; TRBD1 matches 8 bases. The CDR3 spans 17 residues. Trimming took 4 bases from V and 0 from J; bases not matched to a gene: 8. Germline loops: CDR1 SEHNR, CDR2 FQNEAQ (reference sequence). DNA of the CDR3: TGTGCCAGCAGCTCTAAGGGGGGACAGGCCTCTGGAAACACCATATATTTT. This encodes CASSSKGGQASGNTIYF.

CDR3 sequence (DNA): TGCGCCAGCAGCCAAGTCCAGGGGGAAGCTTTCTTT. This encodes CASSQVQGEAFF. The chain is built from TRBV5-1 and TRBJ1-1; weak D call: TRBD1 (6 bases). The CDR3 runs 12 residues. The germline V and J ends were trimmed by 4 bases and 8 bases, with 12 bases remaining between them. Germline V gene data show CDR1 as SGHRS and CDR2 as YFSETQ. Using reference TRBV5-1 and TRBJ1-1 for the parts outside the CDR3, the full variable domain is KAGVTQTPRYLIKTRGQQVTLSCSPISGHRSVSWYQQTPGQGLQFLFEYFSETQRNKGNFPGRFSGRQFSNSRSEMNVSTLELGDSALYLCASSQVQGEAFFGQGTRLTVV.

This rearrangement joins TRBV19 to TRBJ2-5; 8 bases are a match to TRBD1. The CDR3 extends over 15 amino acids. CDR1 and CDR2 (germline): LNHDA, SQIVND (reference sequence). Unmatched junction bases numbered 5, after V lost 3 bases and J lost 2 bases. The CDR3 protein is CASSIWGTGQETQYF. The CDR3 bases are TGTGCCAGTAGTATTTGGGGGACAGGTCAAGAGACCCAGTACTTC.

The chain employs TRBV11-2 and TRBJ1-5; D ambiguous. Germline assignment: CDR1 SGHAT and CDR2 FQNNGV. Between the trimmed V and J ends, which lost 7 bases and 0 bases, there was a span of 7 bases. This CDR3 is built from 13 residues. The CDR3 is CASNCDSNQPQHF. The CDR3 DNA is TGTGCCAGCAACTGCGATAGCAATCAGCCCCAGCATTTT.

The CDR3 DNA sequence: TGTGCCAGTAGTGCCACAGGGGAATCCACCTTC. Translation gives CASSATGESTF. This chain connects TRBV19 to TRBJ1-2; 7 bases line up with TRBD1. Per germline, CDR1 LNHDA and CDR2 SQIVND (reference sequence). The CDR3 spans 11 residues. V lost 5 bases to trimming and J lost 13 bases; unmatched junction nucleotides: 7.

This chain joins TRBV10-3 and TRBJ2-7; the match to TRBD1 covers 7 bases. The CDR3 is 14 amino acids. Germline V gives CDR1 ENHRY, CDR2 SYGVKD. V trimming: 5 bases; J trimming: 0 bases; junction bases outside the gene matches: 4. The chain's CDR3 is CAISSTGRSYEQYF. The CDR3, as DNA: TGTGCCATCAGTTCGACAGGGCGCTCCTACGAGCAGTACTTC.

The chain combines TRBV9 with TRBJ2-5; D is possibly TRBD2 (7 bases). The CDR3 has 15 residues. CDR1 and CDR2 (germline): SGDLS, YYNGEE. V was clipped by 0 bases and J by 3 bases, with 12 bases between them. CDR3 amino acids: CASSVEGEGEETQYF. The CDR3 bases are TGTGCCAGCAGCGTAGAGGGGGAGGGGGAAGAGACCCAGTACTTC.

This chain connects TRBV9 to TRBJ1-3; D not resolved. Per the germline V gene, CDR1 is SGDLS and CDR2 is YYNGEE. The V and J ends lost 6 bases and 2 bases respectively, with 15 bases between them. The CDR3 consists of 15 residues. The CDR3 is CASTPTPGAGNTIYF. In nucleotides, the CDR3 is TGTGCCAGCACCCCCACCCCAGGCGCTGGAAACACCATATATTTT.

The V call is TRBV7-8, the J call TRBJ2-1; 9 bases are shared with TRBD2. The germline gives CDR1 SGHVS, CDR2 FQNEAQ. This CDR3 region has 16 residues. V lost 1 base and J lost 6; bases outside the gene matches: 7. The CDR3 spells CASSLVGLAQLNEQFF. The CDR3 nucleotides are TGTGCCAGCAGCTTAGTCGGACTAGCGCAACTCAATGAGCAGTTCTTC.

A few counts support this clone. The chain recombines TRBV29-1 with TRBJ2-2; 15 bases agree with TRBD2. Germline lookup yields CDR1 SQVTM and CDR2 ANQGSEA. Germline trimming cut 6 bases from V and 0 bases from J; bases unmatched to any gene: 17. This CDR3 comprises 21 residues. This CDR3 reads CSVLLRDRGLAGGANTGELFF. As DNA, the CDR3 is TGCAGCGTGTTACTCCGGGACAGGGGACTAGCGGGAGGAGCGAACACCGGGGAGCTGTTTTTT.

The genes are TRBV7-9 and TRBJ2-2; a possible D gene is TRBD2 (5 bases). CDR1 and CDR2 (germline): SEHNR, FQNEAQ (reference sequence). The CDR3 sequence is 15 residues long. The V end lost 7 bases, the J end lost 3 bases, and 15 bases lay between the germline ends. Written as DNA, the CDR3 is TGTGCCAGCACCACCAGGCTAGCCGACACCGGGGAGCTGTTTTTT. Translation: CASTTRLADTGELFF.

This sequence joins TRBV5-1 and TRBJ2-1; tentative D call: TRBD2 (6 bases). Trimming stripped 4 bases from V and 6 bases from J, with 26 bases between. This CDR3 has 18 residues. Germline CDR1 and CDR2: SGHRS and YFSETQ. The CDR3 bases are TGCGCCAGCAGCCGTTCTTTGAGAAGGGACTCTCCCTCCAATGAGCAGTTCTTC. Protein: CASSRSLRRDSPSNEQFF.

The rearrangement joins TRBV25-1 to TRBJ2-2; D is ambiguous. This CDR3 comprises 15 residues. Germline CDR1 and CDR2: MGHDK and SYGVNS. The V and J ends lost 3 bases and 5 bases respectively, with 13 bases between them. CDR3 in amino acids: CASSDTGSPTGELFF. In DNA, the CDR3 is TGTGCCAGCAGTGACACCGGGTCTCCGACCGGGGAGCTGTTTTTT.